This T cell receptor (beta chain) is from a study of blood T cells in healthy people across ages. Broader study findings: A roughly linear age-dependent decrease characterized TCR beta diversity per million T cells.

Germline V gene sequence: CDR1 LGHNA, CDR2 YSLEER. The V end was cut by 0 bases, the J end by 9 bases, with 15 bases between. The CDR3 loop spans 15 amino acids. Then a second PCR, running roughly 7 to 11 cycles, was carried out with a sample-barcoded 5' primer and a J-beta primer mix. TCRdb ran MiXCR on the 5' RACE reads and lists one entry per CDR3 protein. The sample lists about 670,000 distinct CDR3 sequences; approximately 52% were seen once. About this clonotype: Its antigen is not known.

The TCR was taken from a woman older than 75 in good health. The chain joins TRBV4-3 to TRBJ1-5, with D unresolved. The sample consisted of blood. For the CDR3, the DNA is TGCGCCAGCAGCCAAGATCTGGGCGCCGCGGCGCCCCAGCATTTT. Amino acids: CASSQDLGAAAPQHF.